This T cell receptor (beta chain) emerged from a study of T cells in Graves' hyperthyroidism and ophthalmopathy. Study-wide context: Peripheral blood was drawn at first diagnosis, prior to all treatment.

Patients aged 18 to 65 had newly diagnosed hyperthyroidism that had lasted under 2 months. Amplified TCR beta CDR3 regions derived from RNA transcripts. TCR CDR3 regions were first amplified by RT-PCR with HTBI primers. TCRdb independently ran MiXCR on the multiplex PCR reads; one entry per CDR3 protein. The sample shows hundreds of thousands of distinct CDR3 sequences, approximately 40% of them seen only once. Remarks on this clonotype: The antigen is unknown.

V shed 7 bases and J 0 bases; nucleotides not matched to a gene: 5. The CDR3 totals 14 residues. The germline CDR1 and CDR2 sequences are LNHDA and SQIVND (reference sequence). Overall study results and limits: Blood also held most thyroid clonotypes expanded beyond 0.001.

The receptor was derived from a young man with Graves' hyperthyroidism. The chain joins TRBV19 to TRBJ2-7, with 8 nucleotides matching TRBD2. Source material: blood. DNA of the CDR3: TGTGCCAGTAAGGTGAGCGGGAGCTCCTACGAGCAGTACTTC. Protein sequence: CASKVSGSSYEQYF. Drawing the rest from reference TRBV19 and TRBJ2-7, the complete variable domain is DGGITQSPKYLFRKEGQNVTLSCEQNLNHDAMYWYRQDPGQGLRLIYYSQIVNDFQKGDIAEGYSVSREKKESFPLTVTSAQKNPTAFYLCASKVSGSSYEQYFGPGTRLTVT.